This T cell receptor beta chain emerged from a study of shared clonotypes between healthy human individuals. The data were produced by immunoSEQ multiplex PCR, yet TCRdb's version contains in-frame clones alone and is incomplete. This sample has about 680,000 clones; 92% occur once, and the top ten carry 24%. Study-wide results and limits: The naive CD4 repertoires of a handful of donors were compared, and approximately 5% of clonotypes were shared. Only blood samples were collected, and tissue repertoires likely differ.

Note on this clone: Its antigen is not known.

Germline CDR1 SGHDT, CDR2 YYEEEE. V lost 0 bases and J lost 4, with 2 bases in between. The CDR3 runs to 12 residues. It was CD45RO-negative cells, positively selected for CCR7, that made up naive CD8 cells, with terminally differentiated effector memory CD45RA+ cells excluded. The donors were all Caucasian adults (living in Nashville, Tennessee). The TCR was taken from a man younger than 45 in good health. Source material: naive CD8+ T cells sorted from blood. The rearrangement uses TRBV5-6 and TRBJ2-1; D uncertain. This CDR3 reads CASSLEYNEQFF. CDR3 nucleotides: TGTGCCAGCAGCTTGGAGTACAATGAGCAGTTCTTC.